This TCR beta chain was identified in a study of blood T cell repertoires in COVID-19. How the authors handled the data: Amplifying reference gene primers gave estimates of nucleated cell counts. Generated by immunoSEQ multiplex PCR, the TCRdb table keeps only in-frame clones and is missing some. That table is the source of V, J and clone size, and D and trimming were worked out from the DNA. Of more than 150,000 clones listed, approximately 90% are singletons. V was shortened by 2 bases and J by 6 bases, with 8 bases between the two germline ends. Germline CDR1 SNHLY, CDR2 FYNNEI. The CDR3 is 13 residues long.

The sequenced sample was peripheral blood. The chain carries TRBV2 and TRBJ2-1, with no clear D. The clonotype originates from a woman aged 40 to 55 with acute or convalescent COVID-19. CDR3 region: CASSEFPFNEQFF. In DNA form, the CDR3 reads TGTGCCAGCAGTGAATTCCCTTTCAATGAGCAGTTCTTC.